A single sample is the source of the 16 T cell receptor beta chains below, sequenced in a study of human T cells and chemical hapten exposure. TCRdb processed the RACE reads anew with MiXCR; each CDR3 protein has one entry. Of approximately 72,000 distinct CDR3 sequences in the sample, 11% were seen once. As to time point: patch test 3, about 24 weeks after DPC sensitization. The treatment is: therapeutic diphenylcyclopropenone sensitization with weekly scalp DPC. The sequencing here drew on whole blood, taken in connection with sensitization to the hapten diphenylcyclopropenone (DPC). These TCRs come from a woman aged 45-59 years with alopecia areata. Some clones in this sample may be carry-over from other donors' samples.

In this sample, this clonotype turned up many times. The chain has TRBV7-9 and TRBJ2-7; 13 bases line up with TRBD2. The CDR3 totals 15 residues. Germline-derived CDR1 and CDR2 are SEHNR and FQNEAQ (reference sequence). V lost 6 bases and J lost 5; bases outside the gene matches: 7. The CDR3 sequence: CASRYGLAGENEQYF. CDR3 in DNA: TGTGCCAGCAGATATGGACTAGCGGGAGAAAACGAGCAGTACTTC.

The sample holds many counts of this clonotype. This chain uses TRBV6-1 with TRBJ2-5, with no clear D. V lost 4 bases, J lost 2 bases, and 8 bases lay in between. The germline V gene has CDR1 MNHNS and CDR2 SASEGT. The CDR3 sequence is 13 residues long. The CDR3 bases are TGTGCCAGCAGTGTAAATTTACAAGAGACCCAGTACTTC. Its protein is CASSVNLQETQYF.

In its sample, this clonotype was seen many times. The chain links TRBV5-4 to TRBJ2-7; 8 bases fit TRBD1. Germline trimming cut 0 bases from V and 2 bases from J; bases unmatched to any gene: 1. The CDR3 sequence is 14 residues long. The germline CDR1 and CDR2 sequences are SGHNT and YYREEE (reference sequence). DNA for the CDR3: TGTGCCAGCAGCTTGGACAGGGGGGCCTACGAGCAGTACTTC. It encodes CASSLDRGAYEQYF.

This clonotype was recorded many times. This chain links TRBV12-3 or TRBV12-4 with TRBJ1-1; 7 bases agree with TRBD1. V was pared by 6 bases and J by 1 base, with 8 bases of the junction left unmatched. The CDR3 contains 15 residues. Here the CDR3 reads CASSLTWTGNTEAFF. CDR3 bases: TGTGCCAGCAGCCTGACCTGGACAGGGAACACTGAAGCTTTCTTT.

This clonotype was detected many times. V is TRBV2 and J is TRBJ1-4, with D unresolved. The germline gives CDR1 SNHLY, CDR2 FYNNEI. Trimming stripped 1 base from V and 7 bases from J, with 16 bases between. The CDR3 sequence is 16 residues long. In nucleotides, the CDR3 is TGTGCCAGCAGTGAAGGATCTTCCGGAATTAGTGAAAAACTGTTTTTT. It encodes CASSEGSSGISEKLFF.

This chain links TRBV11-2 with TRBJ1-2; D uncertain. V lost 0 bases and J lost 6, with 8 bases in between. There are 13 residues in the CDR3. The germline gives CDR1 SGHAT, CDR2 FQNNGV. The CDR3 DNA reads as TGTGCCAGCAGCTTAGAGGGGAGAGATGGCTACACCTTC. This codes for CASSLEGRDGYTF.

The chain is built from TRBV12-3 or TRBV12-4 and TRBJ2-5; 9 nucleotides line up with TRBD2. The CDR3 is 15 amino acids. V dropped 1 base and J dropped 2; count of bases not matched to a gene: 2. The DNA of the CDR3 is TGTGCCAGCAGTTTAGTAGCGGGGGTTCAAGAGACCCAGTACTTC. Amino acids: CASSLVAGVQETQYF.

This clonotype showed up just a few times. The chain is built from TRBV28 and TRBJ2-7; D might be TRBD1 (6 bases). Germline CDR1 reads MDHEN; CDR2 reads SYDVKM. CDR3 length equals 13 residues. The V end lost 7 bases, the J end lost 2 bases, and 12 bases lay between the germline ends. The CDR3 DNA follows: TGTGCCAGCAAATCGGGGACAACCTACGAGCAGTACTTC. Its translation is CASKSGTTYEQYF. The complete variable domain, with remaining parts taken from reference TRBV28 and TRBJ2-7, reads DVKVTQSSRYLVKRTGEKVFLECVQDMDHENMFWYRQDPGLGLRLIYFSYDVKMKEKGDIPEGYSVSREKKERFSLILESASTNQTSMYLCASKSGTTYEQYFGPGTRLTVT.

In its sample, this clonotype is medium-sized (0.01 to 0.1%). The chain uses TRBV29-1 and TRBJ2-1; D not certain. The CDR3 consists of 12 residues. The V gene's germline CDR1 is SQVTM and CDR2 ANQGSEA. V shed 1 base and J shed 4 bases, with 5 bases lying between them. The CDR3 loop reads CSVEGKYNEQFF. The DNA for the CDR3 is TGCAGCGTTGAAGGGAAGTACAATGAGCAGTTCTTC.

Ten or more counts support this clonotype. The rearrangement links TRBV10-3 to TRBJ2-7; 9 nucleotides match TRBD2. CDR3 length: 15 amino acids. J lost 1 base, V lost 5 bases, and 6 bases had no gene match. The germline gives CDR1 ENHRY, CDR2 SYGVKD. CDR3 sequence (DNA): TGTGCCATCAGTAAGGGAGCGGGGGGTTCCTACGAGCAGTACTTC. Amino acid sequence: CAISKGAGGSYEQYF.

CDR3 DNA sequence: TGCAGTGCTAGAGCGGGAGAGTTCACTGAAGCTTTCTTT. It translates to CSARAGEFTEAFF. This rearrangement joins TRBV20-1 to TRBJ1-1; no definite D call. This CDR3 comprises 13 residues. V was shortened by 1 base and J by 4 bases, with 10 bases between the two germline ends. Germline V CDR1 and CDR2: DFQATT, SNEGSKA (reference sequence).

This rearrangement joins TRBV6-2 or TRBV6-3 to TRBJ2-5, with D maybe TRBD2 (5 bases). CDR1 is MNHEY, CDR2 SVGEGT, per germline. The ends were cut back, 4 bases at V and 4 bases at J, with 16 bases in the middle. The CDR3 totals 15 residues. The CDR3 DNA sequence: TGTGCCAGCAGTTCCCCCGACTACCTTCGAGAGACCCAGTACTTC. This translates into CASSSPDYLRETQYF.

The chain has TRBV7-2 and TRBJ2-1; a weak D match, TRBD2 (6 bases). Germline V gives CDR1 SGHTA, CDR2 FQGNSA. This CDR3 is 13 amino acids long. The V end was cut by 5 bases, the J end by 6 bases, with 11 bases between. The CDR3 reads CASSTGLSNEQFF. The CDR3, as DNA: TGTGCCAGCAGCACGGGACTCTCCAATGAGCAGTTCTTC.

The rearrangement links TRBV4-3 to TRBJ1-2; no clear D. The V end lost 5 bases, the J end lost 2 bases, and 9 bases lay between the germline ends. CDR3 length equals 13 residues. Germline assignment: CDR1 LGHNA and CDR2 YSLEER. The CDR3 sequence is CASSYRENYGYTF. For the CDR3, the DNA is TGCGCCAGCAGCTATAGGGAGAACTATGGCTACACCTTC.

This clonotype was counted at least ten times. The V call is TRBV2, the J call TRBJ1-6; maybe TRBD1 (5 bases). V lost 8 bases to trimming and J lost 0 bases, with 14 bases between them. There are 16 residues in the CDR3. Germline values: CDR1 SNHLY, CDR2 FYNNEI. The CDR3 sequence is CASLPGASSYNSPLHF. The CDR3 nucleotides are TGTGCCAGCCTGCCCGGGGCGAGCTCCTATAATTCACCCCTCCACTTT.

This clonotype was seen repeatedly, ten times or more. This chain links TRBV28 with TRBJ2-2; D call uncertain. From germline, CDR1 is MDHEN and CDR2 SYDVKM. The CDR3 extends over 14 amino acids. The germline V and J ends were trimmed by 8 bases and 5 bases, with 15 bases remaining between them. The CDR3 here is CASSTRPLTGELFF. CDR3 DNA: TGTGCCAGCTCCACCCGGCCTTTAACCGGGGAGCTGTTTTTT.